The next 6 T cell receptor beta chains were all read from a single sample in a study of blood T cell repertoires in COVID-19. Sequenced by immunoSEQ multiplex PCR; TCRdb stores in-frame clones only, minus some. The sample has under 150,000 clones; around nine tenths are singletons. The sample taken for sequencing was peripheral blood. These receptors all stem from a human donor in a cohort sampled during active COVID-19.

V usage is TRBV19 and J usage is TRBJ2-1; 10 bases map to TRBD2. Germline CDR1 LNHDA, CDR2 SQIVND (reference sequence). This CDR3 is 16 amino acids long. Trimming at V came to 4 bases and at J to 4 bases, leaving 7 bases not matched to a gene. The CDR3 region has the DNA TGTGCCAGTAGTACCCCAACTAGCGGGGCGTACAATGAGCAGTTCTTC. This translates into CASSTPTSGAYNEQFF.

V and J are TRBV28 and TRBJ1-5; D might be TRBD1 (5 bases). With 7 bases removed from V and 5 bases from J, the gap between germline ends came to 15 bases. The CDR3 contains 14 residues. Per the germline V gene, CDR1 is MDHEN and CDR2 is SYDVKM. The CDR3 DNA reads as TGTGCCAGCATAAGGGGTAGCAAAGATCAGCCCCAGCATTTT. The encoded protein is CASIRGSKDQPQHF.

The V call is TRBV4-2, the J call TRBJ2-7, with a weak D call TRBD2 (6 bases). The CDR3 is made up of 16 amino acids. Per the germline V gene, CDR1 is LGHNA and CDR2 is YNFKEQ. V lost 0 bases to trimming and J lost 4 bases, with 16 bases between them. The CDR3 nucleotides are TGTGCCAGCAGCCAAGAGGTTGAGGCGGAGGGGTACGAGCAGTACTTC. Residues: CASSQEVEAEGYEQYF.

The rearrangement links TRBV19 to TRBJ1-3; 9 nucleotides match TRBD1. There are 14 residues in the CDR3. J gave up 4 bases and V 3 bases, and 1 base lay outside the gene matches. Per the germline V gene, CDR1 is LNHDA and CDR2 is SQIVND (reference sequence). The DNA of the CDR3 is TGTGCCAGTAGTATTGGGACAGGGGGAAACACCATATATTTT. This gives the protein CASSIGTGGNTIYF. The variable domain in full, completed from reference TRBV19 and TRBJ1-3, reads DGGITQSPKYLFRKEGQNVTLSCEQNLNHDAMYWYRQDPGQGLRLIYYSQIVNDFQKGDIAEGYSVSREKKESFPLTVTSAQKNPTAFYLCASSIGTGGNTIYFGEGSWLTVV.

This clone was observed once. The chain recombines TRBV30 with TRBJ1-4; TRBD1 might be the D (5 bases). V was clipped by 0 bases and J by 4 bases, with 12 bases between them. CDR3 length equals 15 residues. CDR1 and CDR2 (germline): GTSNPN, SVGIG (reference sequence). This chain's CDR3 is CAWSVQAGNNEKLFF. CDR3 nucleotides: TGTGCCTGGAGTGTACAGGCGGGGAATAATGAAAAACTGTTTTTT.

The rearrangement links TRBV11-1 to TRBJ2-2, with 7 bases matching TRBD2. The germline gives CDR1 SGHAT, CDR2 FQDESV (reference sequence). J was trimmed by 6 bases and V by 1 base; bases with no gene match: 2. There are 14 residues in the CDR3. For the CDR3, the DNA is TGTGCCAGCAGCTTAGATGGGAGGGCCGGGGAGCTGTTTTTT. Residues: CASSLDGRAGELFF.